Each of the 13 T cell receptor beta chains below was sequenced from the same sample in a study of CD8+CD57+ T cells in acquired aplastic anemia. The sequenced patients had an expansion of CD8+CD57+ cells seen by flow cytometry. Profiles of TCR beta VDJ and CDR3 were generated from a genomic DNA template. TCRdb reprocessed the reads via MiXCR and lists one record per CDR3 protein. Of around 500,000 distinct CDR3 sequences listed, roughly 34% are singletons. The sample comprised sorted CD4+, CD8+, or CD8+CD57+ T cells (not recorded which) from PBMCs. These receptors were collected from a human donor with aplastic anemia.

The chain is built from TRBV7-3 and TRBJ2-5; D remains unclear. Trimming pared 1 base from V and 5 bases from J, leaving 11 bases between. The CDR3 contains 14 residues. The germline V gene has CDR1 SGHTA and CDR2 FQGTGA. CDR3 sequence (DNA): TGTGCCAGCAGCTTAAGGCCCGGGTTCGAGACCCAGTACTTC. Its translation is CASSLRPGFETQYF.

This clonotype was counted ten times or more. The V and J genes are TRBV20-1 and TRBJ2-5; a weak D match, TRBD2 (6 bases). The CDR3 extends over 13 amino acids. Germline V gives CDR1 DFQATT, CDR2 SNEGSKA (reference sequence). V was cut by 8 bases and J by 3 bases, with 16 bases left in between. The CDR3 is CSTQGASEETQYF. In DNA, the CDR3 is TGCAGTACCCAGGGCGCTAGCGAAGAGACCCAGTACTTC.

This clonotype was found a few times. The chain uses TRBV19 and TRBJ2-2; TRBD1 aligns across 9 bases. J gave up 2 bases and V 3 bases, and 7 bases lay outside the gene matches. Germline CDR1 reads LNHDA; CDR2 reads SQIVND (reference sequence). The CDR3 is 17 amino acids. DNA for the CDR3: TGTGCCAGTAGTATTGGGCCGGGACAGGGCAACACCGGGGAGCTGTTTTTT. Translated, it gives CASSIGPGQGNTGELFF.

This clonotype was seen many times. V usage is TRBV7-3 and J usage is TRBJ2-3, with TRBD2 as a possible D gene (6 bases). V was trimmed by 2 bases and J by 7 bases, leaving 16 bases between them. In germline, CDR1 is SGHTA, CDR2 FQGTGA. The CDR3 sequence is 15 residues long. The CDR3 loop is CASSLLPGTPNTQYF. CDR3 nucleotide sequence: TGTGCCAGCAGCTTACTTCCTGGGACTCCAAATACGCAGTATTTT. Together with reference TRBV7-3 and TRBJ2-3, the CDR3 gives the full variable domain: GAGVSQTPSNKVTEKGKYVELRCDPISGHTALYWYRQSLGQGPEFLIYFQGTGAADDSGLPNDRFFAVRPEGSVSTLKIQRTERGDSAVYLCASSLLPGTPNTQYFGPGTRLTVL.

This clonotype was counted a single time. The gene calls are TRBV10-3 and TRBJ1-2, with 11 nucleotides matching TRBD1. CDR1 is ENHRY, CDR2 SYGVKD, per germline. The CDR3 is made up of 13 amino acids. J lost 5 bases, V lost 8 bases, and 4 bases had no gene match. As DNA, the CDR3 is TGTGCCATCCGGGACAGGGGGACTTATGGCTACACCTTC. Protein: CAIRDRGTYGYTF.

The sample holds a few counts of this clonotype. The chain links TRBV11-2 to TRBJ1-2, with no clear D. This CDR3 has 15 amino acids. CDR1 and CDR2 (germline): SGHAT, FQNNGV. The V gene lost 3 bases and the J gene lost 4 bases, with 15 bases spanning the gap. CDR3 DNA sequence: TGTGCCAGCAGCTTTCCCGGACGAGAAGGCTATGGCTACACCTTC. Amino acids: CASSFPGREGYGYTF.

This clonotype has a count of ten or more. This chain links TRBV7-2 with TRBJ2-7; D may be TRBD1 or TRBD2 (5 bases each). V lost 4 bases to trimming and J lost 0 bases, with 16 bases between them. From germline, CDR1 is SGHTA and CDR2 FQGNSA. CDR3 size: 16 residues. The CDR3 coding sequence is TGTGCCAGCAGCTCACAAACCCTGGGACGCTCCTACGAGCAGTACTTC. Protein: CASSSQTLGRSYEQYF.

This clonotype showed up many times. The chain has TRBV20-1 and TRBJ1-5; the D gene is possibly TRBD1 (6 bases). Germline loops: CDR1 DFQATT, CDR2 SNEGSKA (reference sequence). The CDR3 totals 13 residues. V was shortened by 7 bases and J by 7 bases, with 17 bases between the two germline ends. The CDR3 coding sequence is TGCAGTGTCCGTGAGGGGGTCGCGCAGCCCCAGCATTTT. Translated: CSVREGVAQPQHF.

This clonotype has at least ten counts. The V gene is TRBV7-9, the J gene TRBJ2-7, with D perhaps matching TRBD1 or TRBD2 (5 bases each). The CDR3 is 10 residues long. The germline V gene has CDR1 SEHNR and CDR2 FQNEAQ (reference sequence). Between the trimmed V and J ends, which lost 5 bases and 11 bases, there was a span of 10 bases. The CDR3, as DNA: TGTGCCAGCAGCGGGACCTCTAAGTACTTC. Encoded protein: CASSGTSKYF.

This clonotype was counted a few times. The CDR3 sequence is CASSTQLTAKETQYF. The DNA of the CDR3 is TGTGCCAGCAGCACGCAATTGACAGCCAAAGAGACCCAGTACTTC. The V gene is TRBV9, the J gene TRBJ2-5; a possible D gene is TRBD1 (5 bases). In germline, CDR1 is SGDLS, CDR2 YYNGEE. The CDR3 is 15 amino acids. V was pared by 4 bases and J by 3 bases, with 16 bases between.

The chain couples TRBV5-4 to TRBJ1-1; D perhaps matches TRBD1 (6 bases). The V gene's germline CDR1 is SGHNT and CDR2 YYREEE (reference sequence). Deletions cut 0 bases from V and 5 bases from J, with 20 bases between. The CDR3 runs 17 residues. The DNA of the CDR3 is TGTGCCAGCAGCTTGGCCCCGGGACACGCAGCGGGAACTGAAGCTTTCTTT. Protein: CASSLAPGHAAGTEAFF.

V usage is TRBV18 and J usage is TRBJ1-2, with D unresolved. The CDR3 sequence is 15 residues long. V dropped 1 base and J dropped 1 base, with 10 bases sitting between them. Germline values: CDR1 KGHSH, CDR2 LQKENI. The CDR3 DNA reads TGTGCCAGCTCACCACGTGAAAACAATAACTATGGCTACACCTTC. Protein sequence: CASSPRENNNYGYTF.

This clonotype was picked up many times. The V and J genes are TRBV6-5 and TRBJ1-2; unclear D gene. CDR3 length: 13 amino acids. The germline V gene has CDR1 MNHEY and CDR2 SVGAGI. Trimming took off 4 bases at V and 4 bases at J, with 10 bases between the two ends. CDR3 in amino acids: CASSSSRGYGYTF. The DNA of the CDR3 is TGTGCCAGCAGTTCGTCCCGGGGCTATGGCTACACCTTC.